Listed below are T cell receptor beta chains from one sample, sequenced in a study of blood T cell repertoires in COVID-19. The table came from immunoSEQ multiplex PCR; TCRdb's copy has only in-frame clones and leaves some out. The sample lists roughly 300,000 clones, roughly 87% occurring once. Sequencing was performed on PBMCs or T cells enriched from blood (not recorded which). Receptors were obtained from a woman aged 25 to 39 who had recovered from COVID-19. Both conserved end residues are part of each CDR3. Fields, in order: CDR3 protein, CDR3 DNA, V gene, clone size, D gene, J gene. D genes are given only for firm matches. Size values are once, few and many counts, or a class for expanded clones, and some rows have none.

CATSRPGQGSTLTGGYTF | TGTGCCACCAGCCGCCCCGGGCAGGGGTCCACCCTAACGGGGGGCTACACCTTC | TRBV15 | - | - | TRBJ1-2
CASSQNRYPSADTQYF | TGTGCCAGCAGCCAAAATCGGTACCCCAGCGCAGATACGCAGTATTTT | TRBV3-1/TRBV3-2 | - | - | TRBJ2-3
CATSDSGGRYGYTF | TGTGCCACCAGTGATTCAGGGGGCCGCTATGGCTACACCTTC | TRBV24-1 | - | TRBD1 | TRBJ1-2
CSASVQVSNEKLFF | TGCAGTGCTAGTGTACAGGTCTCTAATGAAAAACTGTTTTTT | TRBV20-1 | - | - | TRBJ1-4
CASAFIGGGGTDTQYF | TGTGCCAGCGCCTTCATCGGTGGCGGCGGCACAGATACGCAGTATTTT | TRBV6-4 | - | - | TRBJ2-3
CASSLQGAENSPLHF | TGTGCCAGCAGCTTACAGGGGGCTGAAAATTCACCCCTCCACTTT | TRBV5-8 | few | TRBD1 | TRBJ1-6
CASSTGTGANEKLFF | TGCGCCAGCAGCACCGGGACAGGGGCCAATGAAAAACTGTTTTTT | TRBV5-1 | - | TRBD1 | TRBJ1-4
CASSRTGSGSQAYEQYF | TGTGCCAGCAGTAGGACAGGGTCGGGGAGTCAGGCCTACGAGCAGTACTTC | TRBV7-2 | - | TRBD1 | TRBJ2-7
CASSWGQSDFYGYTF | TGTGCCAGCAGTTGGGGACAGTCCGACTTCTATGGCTACACCTTC | TRBV28 | - | TRBD1 | TRBJ1-2
CAISDGSSGNTIYF | TGTGCCATCAGTGATGGGAGCTCTGGAAACACCATATATTTT | TRBV10-3 | - | - | TRBJ1-3
CASSYSRASNQPQHF | TGTGCCAGCAGTTACTCGCGCGCCAGCAATCAGCCCCAGCATTTT | TRBV6-5 | - | - | TRBJ1-5
CASSSSSGRNEQYF | TGTGCCAGCAGCTCTAGTAGCGGTCGGAACGAGCAGTACTTC | TRBV5-6 | - | - | TRBJ2-7
CASTLGLKNYGYTF | TGTGCCAGCACTCTGGGGCTAAAAAACTATGGCTACACCTTC | TRBV28 | - | - | TRBJ1-2
CASSTQGGGNQPQHF | TGTGCCAGTAGTACGCAGGGAGGGGGCAATCAGCCCCAGCATTTT | TRBV19 | - | - | TRBJ1-5
CASRSRQVNTEAFF | TGTGCCAGTAGATCACGACAGGTCAACACTGAAGCTTTCTTT | TRBV19 | once | - | TRBJ1-1
CASSYVRGRLITNQPQHF | TGTGCCAGCAGTTACGTCAGAGGCAGACTAATTACCAATCAGCCCCAGCATTTT | TRBV6-2/TRBV6-3 | - | - | TRBJ1-5
CASSRVQGVGNTEAFF | TGTGCCAGTAGTAGGGTACAGGGGGTCGGGAACACTGAAGCTTTCTTT | TRBV19 | - | TRBD1 | TRBJ1-1
CASTSGARTGGRLAEKLFF | TGTGCCAGCACCTCGGGGGCCCGGACAGGAGGACGGTTAGCTGAAAAACTGTTTTTT | TRBV5-5 | - | TRBD1 | TRBJ1-4
CASSPPRQGLRHEQYF | TGCGCCAGCAGCCCCCCGCGACAGGGGCTGCGACACGAGCAGTACTTC | TRBV23-1 | - | TRBD1 | TRBJ2-7
CASSVGEGKISGNTIYF | TGTGCCAGCAGCGTAGGGGAGGGTAAGATCTCTGGAAACACCATATATTTT | TRBV9 | - | - | TRBJ1-3
CASSIDPTGFGPFF | TGTGCCAGTAGTATAGATCCCACGGGATTCGGCCCTTTCTTT | TRBV19 | - | - | TRBJ1-1
CASSAAEQGYEQYF | TGTGCCAGTAGTGCCGCGGAACAGGGCTACGAGCAGTACTTC | TRBV19 | - | - | TRBJ2-7
CASSMGTGKNIQYF | TGCGCCAGCAGTATGGGGACAGGCAAAAACATTCAGTACTTC | TRBV10-2 | - | TRBD1 | TRBJ2-4
CASSFRTGLNTEAFF | TGTGCCAGCAGCTTCCGGACAGGGCTAAACACTGAAGCTTTCTTT | TRBV13 | - | TRBD1 | TRBJ1-1
CASRGSGGNMNTEAFF | TGTGCCAGCAGAGGGTCAGGGGGTAACATGAACACTGAAGCTTTCTTT | TRBV2 | few | TRBD1 | TRBJ1-1
CASSPPGTGSTEAFF | TGTGCCAGCAGCCCCCCAGGGACAGGGAGCACTGAAGCTTTCTTT | TRBV7-2 | - | TRBD1 | TRBJ1-1
CASSIRQGPSYEQYF | TGTGCCAGCAGTATCAGACAGGGGCCCTCCTACGAGCAGTACTTC | TRBV3-1/TRBV3-2 | - | TRBD1 | TRBJ2-7
CASSLSGQGTEAFF | TGTGCCAGCAGTTTATCAGGACAGGGGACTGAAGCTTTCTTT | TRBV27 | - | TRBD1 | TRBJ1-1
CASSPNGLYEQFF | TGCGCCAGCAGCCCTAATGGTTTATATGAGCAGTTCTTC | TRBV4-3 | - | - | TRBJ2-1
CASSPGQGPPSTDTQYF | TGTGCCAGCAGTCCGGGACAGGGACCACCTAGCACAGATACGCAGTATTTT | TRBV6-6 | - | TRBD1 | TRBJ2-3
CASSSTGGSIYNEQFF | TGTGCCAGCAGTTCCACGGGGGGGAGTATTTACAATGAGCAGTTCTTC | TRBV28 | - | TRBD2 | TRBJ2-1
CASSFKAQGGNEQFF | TGTGCCAGCAGCTTCAAAGCACAGGGGGGTAATGAGCAGTTCTTC | TRBV7-2 | - | TRBD1 | TRBJ2-1
CASSQDWDRSTDTQYF | TGTGCCAGCAGCCAGGATTGGGACAGGAGCACAGATACGCAGTATTTT | TRBV3-1/TRBV3-2 | - | TRBD1 | TRBJ2-3
CASSLAWTGSGYTF | TGTGCCAGCAGCTTGGCCTGGACAGGGTCGGGCTACACCTTC | TRBV5-6 | - | TRBD1 | TRBJ1-2
CASRFDRVGGYTF | TGTGCCAGCAGATTTGACAGGGTGGGAGGCTACACCTTC | TRBV28 | once | TRBD1 | TRBJ1-2
CASSPTLQGGANVLTF | TGTGCCAGCAGCCCAACCCTGCAGGGGGGGGCCAACGTCCTGACTTTC | TRBV11-3 | - | - | TRBJ2-6
CASSQLSGGTEAFF | TGTGCCAGCAGCCAACTCTCAGGGGGCACTGAAGCTTTCTTT | TRBV7-2 | once | TRBD1 | TRBJ1-1
CASRTGTTYGYTF | TGTGCCAGCAGGACCGGGACAACTTATGGCTACACCTTC | TRBV27 | - | - | TRBJ1-2